The present T cell receptor (beta chain) was sequenced within a study of identical twins. A universal primer site arose from template switching, and cDNA bore unique molecular identifiers. One entry per CDR3 protein, called by TCRdb with MiXCR from the 5' RACE reads. The sample contains about 1.7 million distinct CDR3 sequences, 25% to 35% of which appear only once. With respect to this clonotype: The antigen remains unidentified.

Among all donors, each was a healthy Caucasian. Findings of the study overall: Beta clonotypes that were abundant in cord blood contained fewer insertions, a pattern absent from memory repertoires. The conclusions drew on cross-sectional statistical analysis instead of tracking the same donors.

Sequenced sample: cord blood. The TCR sequence derives from a newborn girl in good health.

CDR3 nucleotide sequence: TGTGCCAGCAGGAGGGACGTCGATGGCTACACCTTC. Protein: CASRRDVDGYTF. J is TRBJ1-2 and V is TRBV2; TRBD1 might be the D (5 bases). The V gene lost 6 bases and the J gene lost 6 bases, with 11 bases spanning the gap. CDR3 length: 12 residues. In germline, CDR1 is SNHLY, CDR2 FYNNEI.